This T cell receptor beta chain was captured in a study of blood T cell repertoires in COVID-19. The wider study: In each case, the material was cDNA or gDNA derived from T cells, B-cell-depleted T cells, or PBMCs.

The V gene's germline CDR1 is SGDLS and CDR2 YYNGEE. Trimming cost V 0 bases and J 3 bases, with 12 bases left between them. CDR3 size: 15 residues. Per the study methods: Estimation of nucleated cell counts relied on the amplification of reference gene primers. Profiling relied on immunoSEQ multiplex PCR, and the TCRdb table lists in-frame clones only, not all of them. The V and J calls and the clone size are those of that table, but D and trimming were determined from the DNA. The top ten hold approximately 0.98% of the sample, which has around 300,000 clones, almost 90% seen once. Source material: peripheral blood. This TCR derives from a woman aged 40 to 50 with COVID-19, enrolled during active disease. The rearrangement joins TRBV9 to TRBJ1-1, with D tentatively TRBD1 (6 bases). CDR3 protein: CASSVVAGADTEAFF. The CDR3 DNA follows: TGTGCCAGCAGCGTAGTGGCAGGGGCGGACACTGAAGCTTTCTTT. Supplemented by reference TRBV9 and TRBJ1-1, the full variable domain reads DSGVTQTPKHLITATGQRVTLRCSPRSGDLSVYWYQQSLDQGLQFLIQYYNGEERAKGNILERFSAQQFPDLHSELNLSSLELGDSALYFCASSVVAGADTEAFFGQGTRLTVV.